The T cell receptor (beta chain) under discussion was sequenced for a study of blood T cell repertoires in COVID-19 (TCRdb year 2020). Describing the broader study: Samples from collaborators originated in the United States, Italy and Spain and spanned both the acute and convalescent phases of COVID-19. The dataset comprised deeply sampled blood TCRbeta repertoires from subjects exposed to, actively infected with, or recovered from COVID-19. The material from the prospective study consisted of cDNA or gDNA derived from T cells, B-cell-depleted T cells, or PBMCs. The sample metadata nearly always contained a de-identified subject ID, COVID-19 status, age in years and sex. Where available, HLA class I and class II types were taken from metadata supplied by the sample provider and were not determined by assay-based typing. The samples were drawn from two sources: the first 160 participants of the ongoing ImmuneRACE study, and approximately 1,300 subjects contributed by 6 global collaborators. A freely available public database, intended as a resource for researchers studying the immune response to SARS-CoV-2, is where the repertoires were released.

TCRbeta CDR3 regions were amplified from genomic DNA by means of the immunoSEQ Assay, a bias-controlled multiplex PCR. As for how the authors treated the data: The number of nucleated cells in each sample was estimated by amplification of reference gene primers within the assay. To quantify the absolute abundance of each unique TCRbeta CDR3 rearrangement, sequence reads were collapsed and filtered. Productive Simpson clonality was computed per sample as the square root of Simpson's diversity index over productive rearrangements. TCRdb carries this immuneACCESS record with in-frame sequences only. Its versions omit some clonotypes, under half of them owing to an unresolved V gene in the studies checked, with the rest unexplained. V and J calls and clone size follow that table, whereas D and trimming were derived from the DNA. For this sample there are about 380,000 clones; approximately 90% appear just once. In total, the top ten clones hold more than 1% of the sample.

Note on this clone: This clone's antigen is unknown. Per-nucleotide qualities are absent, and no much larger clonotype sits a single base away.

Participants in the prospective study were aged about 18 to 89 years, lived in 24 United States geographic areas, and enrolled through a virtual design. In the prospective study, participants were assigned to cohorts based on the clinical history participants reported in a screening survey and a study questionnaire. For ImmuneRACE Cohort 3, a participant was defined as recovered based on two consecutive negative NP/OP PCR tests, clearance by a healthcare professional, or resolution of symptoms. In the prospective study, mobile phlebotomists collected whole blood, serum and a nasopharyngeal or oropharyngeal swab from each participant. Over a roughly 2-month period, participants in the prospective study had the option of providing additional blood draws and questionnaires. Blood samples from the prospective study were shipped frozen or at room temperature prior to DNA extraction. General conclusions and limits of the study: The amount of clinical and demographic metadata varied by source and participant and was provided uncurated.

The CDR3 numbers 14 residues from cysteine through phenylalanine. Only the CDR3 portion is preserved as DNA: 42 bases, with reading frame beginning at the first base. Ends trimmed: V by 6 bases, J by 5 bases; bases unmatched to a gene: 6. The germline V gene yields MGHRA for CDR1 and YSYEKL for CDR2. Recombination linked TRBV4-1 to TRBJ1-4; 7 central nucleotides agree with TRBD1. This sequence originates from a woman under 30 who had recovered from COVID-19. Sequencing was performed on PBMCs or T cells enriched from blood (not recorded which). The CDR3 region reads CASRNRGLNEKLFF. The sequenced DNA is TGCGCCAGCAGAAACAGGGGATTGAATGAAAAACTGTTTTTT.